Sequencing of this T cell receptor beta chain was carried out in a study of patients and donors after allogeneic stem cell transplantation (dated by TCRdb to the early 2020s). This clonotype has a single count. Its antigen remains unidentified. No much larger clonotype is one base removed from it; base qualities were not supplied. A single read counts as weak evidence. Its CDR3 holds 14 amino acids, cysteine through phenylalanine. Only the CDR3 DNA is retained, 42 bases long and in frame from the first base. Looking up the germline V gene (reference sequence) yields CDR1 LNHNV and CDR2 YYDKDF. Ends trimmed: V by 1 base, J by 4 bases; bases unmatched to a gene: 3. The library came from RT-PCR. The run used a NextSeq 550. TCRdb reprocessed the public reads (quality trimming at Q25 with fastp, clone calling with MiXCR) and kept in-frame beta chains. Identical CDR3 protein sequences are pooled into one entry, listed with their most common genes and DNA. The sample table lists 45,000 to 65,000 distinct CDR3 sequences, about an eighth of them with a count of one. The ten biggest clones cover around a third of the sample.

The specimen sequenced was blood, either unsorted or a sorted T cell fraction (not recorded which). This TCR was sampled from a human donor who was either an allogeneic HSCT recipient or a stem cell or donor lymphocyte infusion donor (not recorded which). It is not recorded whose cells these are; they may come from a transplant donor. The sequence links TRBV15 to TRBJ1-2; TRBD1 fits 7 bases in the junction. The CDR3: CATSRAGTAYGYTF. The bases are TGTGCCACCAGCAGAGCCGGGACAGCCTATGGCTACACCTTC.